The source of this TCR beta chain is a study of molecular identifiers for immune sequencing clone quantification. The wider study: With replicates, the RNA of about 20,000 or 100,000 naive CD8 cells was split five ways and four were sequenced.

Study-wide results and limits: Clones carrying above 20 RNA copies accounted for over 97% of effector molecules, under 1% in naive cells.

TCRdb re-called the PCR reads through MiXCR, storing one row per CDR3 protein. Among about half a million distinct CDR3 sequences listed, approximately 25% were seen once. Germline V lookup: CDR1 SGHVS, CDR2 FNYEAQ. The CDR3 is made up of 14 amino acids. V lost 5 bases and J lost 6, with 15 bases in between. Comments on this clonotype: What it binds is not known.

This sequence was found in a human donor in good health. Some libraries in this study had Jurkat cell RNA spiked in. V and J are TRBV7-6 and TRBJ2-3, with no clear D. Sequenced input: naive CD8+ T cells from blood, with Jurkat cell RNA spiked in. Subset noted: FACS-sorted CD8+CD4-CCR7+CD45RA+ naive T cells. The CDR3, as DNA: TGTGCCAGCAGCGCGACGGGCCTTCGGGATACGCAGTATTTT. Its protein is CASSATGLRDTQYF. Combining the CDR3 with reference TRBV7-6 and TRBJ2-3 gives the whole variable domain GAGVSQSPRYKVTKRGQDVALRCDPISGHVSLYWYRQALGQGPEFLTYFNYEAQQDKSGLPNDRFSAERPEGSISTLTIQRTEQRDSAMYRCASSATGLRDTQYFGPGTRLTVL.